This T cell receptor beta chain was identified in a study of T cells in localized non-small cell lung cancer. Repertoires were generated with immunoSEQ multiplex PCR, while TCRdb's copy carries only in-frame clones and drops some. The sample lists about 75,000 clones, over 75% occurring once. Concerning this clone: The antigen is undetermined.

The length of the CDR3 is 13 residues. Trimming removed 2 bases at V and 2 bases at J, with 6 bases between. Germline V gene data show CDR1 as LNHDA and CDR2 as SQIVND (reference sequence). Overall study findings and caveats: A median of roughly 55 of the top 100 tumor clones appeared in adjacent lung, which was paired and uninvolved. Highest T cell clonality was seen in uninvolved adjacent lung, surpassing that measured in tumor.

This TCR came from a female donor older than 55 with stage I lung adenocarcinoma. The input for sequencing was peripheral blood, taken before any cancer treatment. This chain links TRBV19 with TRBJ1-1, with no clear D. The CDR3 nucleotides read TGTGCCAGTAGTATATCAGAAAACACTGAAGCTTTCTTT. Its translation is CASSISENTEAFF. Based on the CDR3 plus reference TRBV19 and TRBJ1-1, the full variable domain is DGGITQSPKYLFRKEGQNVTLSCEQNLNHDAMYWYRQDPGQGLRLIYYSQIVNDFQKGDIAEGYSVSREKKESFPLTVTSAQKNPTAFYLCASSISENTEAFFGQGTRLTVV.